Given below is one T cell receptor (beta chain) in context. This entry comes from a study of blood T cells in healthy people across ages. The germline CDR1 and CDR2 sequences are SGHDN and FVKESK. The CDR3 is 16 residues long. The V and J ends lost 4 bases and 7 bases, in that order; junction bases with no gene match: 11. The authors ran a second PCR of about 7 to 11 cycles using a sample-barcoded 5' primer and a J-beta primer mix. MiXCR, run by TCRdb on the 5' RACE reads, gives a single entry per CDR3 protein. The repertoire holds over 700,000 distinct CDR3 sequences, with approximately 25% as singletons. The sample was also linked to a second study, of T cells of mothers and their children. Per that paper: The second PCR used the M1S primer, and this primer added sample barcodes and 2-4 random nucleotides. Roughly 2.8 million TCR beta reads per child versus over 8 million per mother. Whether related or unrelated, pairs show similar shaping of TCR recombination output by thymic selection.

The receptor was derived from a boy aged 10-17 years in good health. The chain recombines TRBV14 with TRBJ1-5, with 9 bases lining up with TRBD1. The sequenced sample was blood. CDR3 sequence (DNA): TGTGCCAGCAGCCTAACATGGACAGGGGAGAAACAGCCCCAGCATTTT. Protein: CASSLTWTGEKQPQHF.